This T cell receptor (beta chain) was captured by sequencing in a study of shared clonotypes between healthy human individuals. Naivety among CD8 cells was defined by CD45RO negativity and positive CCR7 selection, thereby excluding terminally differentiated effector memory CD45RA+ cells. V lost 3 bases and J lost 2, with 11 bases in between. This CDR3 contains 15 residues. Germline assignment: CDR1 ENHRY and CDR2 SYGVKD. Study-level results: Naive CD4 clonotype sharing across four donors was approximately 5.2%. The donor pool, a small one, limited the genetic and exposure-history diversity represented.

Clones were sequenced by immunoSEQ multiplex PCR, and TCRdb holds only the in-frame ones, with some missing. The sample includes around 610,000 clones, roughly 96% seen only once; the top ten take about 0.11%. Worth noting for this clone: Its matching antigen is unknown.

This sequence joins TRBV10-3 and TRBJ1-5; possible D gene TRBD1, 6 bases. This TCR came from a woman between 25 and 40 years old in good health. Material: naive CD8+ T cells sorted from blood. The CDR3 DNA sequence: TGTGCCATCAGTGATTATAGACAGGGCAATCAGCCCCAGCATTTT. Its translation: CAISDYRQGNQPQHF.